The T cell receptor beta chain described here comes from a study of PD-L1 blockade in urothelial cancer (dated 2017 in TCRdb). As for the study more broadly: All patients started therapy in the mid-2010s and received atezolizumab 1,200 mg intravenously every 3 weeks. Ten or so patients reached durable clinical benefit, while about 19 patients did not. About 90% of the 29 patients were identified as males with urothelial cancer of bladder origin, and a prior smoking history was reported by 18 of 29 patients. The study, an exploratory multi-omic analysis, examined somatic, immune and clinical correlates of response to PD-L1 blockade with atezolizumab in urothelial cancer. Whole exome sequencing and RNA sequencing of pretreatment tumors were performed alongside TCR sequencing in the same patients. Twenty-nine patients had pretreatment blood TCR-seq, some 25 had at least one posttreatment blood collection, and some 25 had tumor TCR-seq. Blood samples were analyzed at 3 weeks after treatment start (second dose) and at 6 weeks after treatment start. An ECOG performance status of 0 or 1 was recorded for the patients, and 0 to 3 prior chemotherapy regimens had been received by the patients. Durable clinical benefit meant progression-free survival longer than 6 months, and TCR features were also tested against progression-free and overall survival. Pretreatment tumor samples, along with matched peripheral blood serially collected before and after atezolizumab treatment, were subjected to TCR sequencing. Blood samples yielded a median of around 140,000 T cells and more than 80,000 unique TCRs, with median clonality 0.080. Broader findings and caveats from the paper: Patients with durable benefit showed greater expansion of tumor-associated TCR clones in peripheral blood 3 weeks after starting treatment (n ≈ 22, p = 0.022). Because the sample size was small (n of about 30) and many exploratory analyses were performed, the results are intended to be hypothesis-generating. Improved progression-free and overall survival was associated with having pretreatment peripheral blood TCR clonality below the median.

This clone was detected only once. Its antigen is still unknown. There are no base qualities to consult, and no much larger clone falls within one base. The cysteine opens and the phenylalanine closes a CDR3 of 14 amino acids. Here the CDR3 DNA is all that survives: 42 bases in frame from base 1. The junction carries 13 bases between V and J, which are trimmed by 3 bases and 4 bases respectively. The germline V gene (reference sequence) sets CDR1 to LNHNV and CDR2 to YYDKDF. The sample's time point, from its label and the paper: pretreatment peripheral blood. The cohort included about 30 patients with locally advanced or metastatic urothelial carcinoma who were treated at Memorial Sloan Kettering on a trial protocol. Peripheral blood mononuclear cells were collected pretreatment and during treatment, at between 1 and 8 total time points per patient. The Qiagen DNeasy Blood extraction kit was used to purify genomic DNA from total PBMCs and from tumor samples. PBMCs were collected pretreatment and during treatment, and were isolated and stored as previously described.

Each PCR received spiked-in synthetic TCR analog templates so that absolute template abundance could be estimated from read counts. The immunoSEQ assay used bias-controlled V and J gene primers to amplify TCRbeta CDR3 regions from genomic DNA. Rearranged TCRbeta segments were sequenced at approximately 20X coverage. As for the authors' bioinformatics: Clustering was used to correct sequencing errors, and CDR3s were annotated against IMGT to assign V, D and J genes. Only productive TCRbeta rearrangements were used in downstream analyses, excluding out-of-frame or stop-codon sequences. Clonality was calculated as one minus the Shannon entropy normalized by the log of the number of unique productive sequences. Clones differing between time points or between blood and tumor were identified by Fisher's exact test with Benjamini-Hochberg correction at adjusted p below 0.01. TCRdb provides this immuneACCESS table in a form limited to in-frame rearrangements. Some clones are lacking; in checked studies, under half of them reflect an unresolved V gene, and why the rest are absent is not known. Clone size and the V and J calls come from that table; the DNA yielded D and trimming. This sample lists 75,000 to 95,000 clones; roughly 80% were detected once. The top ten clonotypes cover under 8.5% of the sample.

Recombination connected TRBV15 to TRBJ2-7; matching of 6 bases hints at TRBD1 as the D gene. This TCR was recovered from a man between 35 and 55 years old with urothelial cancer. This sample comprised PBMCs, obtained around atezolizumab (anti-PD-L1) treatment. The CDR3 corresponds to CATSSPDRTYEQYF. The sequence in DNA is TGTGCCACCAGCAGTCCCGACAGGACATACGAGCAGTACTTC.